A selection of T cell receptor beta chains follows, all from one sample in a study of early T cells in non-severe SARS-CoV-2 infection. One entry per CDR3 protein results from TCRdb running MiXCR on the 5' RACE reads. The table lists approximately 66,000 distinct CDR3 sequences, about 11% of them singletons. The specimen was whole blood, collected at baseline. The source of these receptors is an adult who was a healthcare worker with PCR-confirmed SARS-CoV-2 infection or an uninfected control (not recorded which). The donor label of this sample is uncertain. Both conserved end residues are part of each CDR3. A D gene is named only where the DNA matches it firmly. Not all rows give a size; the values are once, few, many and, for expanded clones, a class.

J | V | size | D | CDR3 | DNA
TRBJ2-3 | TRBV20-1 | . | . | CSARNRAALTGDTQYF | TGCAGTGCTAGAAACAGGGCGGCGTTAACGGGAGATACGCAGTATTTT
TRBJ1-1 | TRBV6-6 | . | TRBD1 | CASSYSTGTMNTEAFF | TGTGCCAGCAGTTACTCGACAGGGACTATGAACACTGAAGCTTTCTTT
TRBJ2-3 | TRBV20-1 | few | TRBD1 | CSASTGQASTDTQYF | TGCAGTGCTAGCACCGGACAGGCCAGCACAGATACGCAGTATTTT
TRBJ2-3 | TRBV24-1 | few | . | CATSDWTANTDTQYF | TGTGCCACCAGTGATTGGACAGCGAACACAGATACGCAGTATTTT
TRBJ2-1 | TRBV28 | few | . | CASRHAPWNRDEQFF | TGTGCCAGCAGACACGCACCGTGGAACAGGGATGAGCAGTTCTTC
TRBJ2-5 | TRBV7-9 | few | . | CASSFTETQYF | TGTGCCAGCAGCTTCACAGAGACCCAGTACTTC
TRBJ2-2 | TRBV6-5 | . | . | CASSVPSSQVAGELFF | TGTGCCAGCAGTGTCCCCAGCAGCCAGGTAGCCGGGGAGCTGTTTTTT
TRBJ2-3 | TRBV19 | few | TRBD1 | CASSITGQGASDTQYF | TGTGCCAGTAGTATTACCGGACAGGGGGCATCAGATACGCAGTATTTT
TRBJ1-3 | TRBV6-2/TRBV6-3 | . | . | CASRKTQGPLGNTIYF | TGTGCCAGCAGAAAGACCCAAGGTCCTCTTGGAAACACCATATATTTT
TRBJ2-3 | TRBV27 | few | TRBD2 | CASSPRDYLDTQYF | TGTGCCAGCAGTCCCCGGGACTACCTCGATACGCAGTATTTT
TRBJ1-2 | TRBV2 | few | . | CASRNLYGYTF | TGTGCCAGCCGGAACCTCTATGGCTACACCTTC
TRBJ1-5 | TRBV7-2 | . | . | CASSPWDIGSNQPQHF | TGTGCCAGCAGCCCCTGGGACATTGGTAGCAATCAGCCCCAGCATTTT
TRBJ2-3 | TRBV5-4 | . | . | CAGTQRGTDTQYF | TGTGCCGGCACCCAGCGGGGCACAGATACGCAGTATTTT
TRBJ2-1 | TRBV7-9 | . | . | CASSLRASVGLNEQFF | TGTGCCAGCAGCTTAAGGGCTAGCGTGGGCCTCAATGAGCAGTTCTTC
TRBJ1-1 | TRBV29-1 | many | . | CSVGGAGTEAFF | TGCAGCGTCGGGGGCGCAGGAACTGAAGCTTTCTTT
TRBJ1-3 | TRBV18 | few | TRBD1 | CASSPGQGARNTIYF | TGTGCCAGCTCACCGGGACAGGGGGCAAGAAACACCATATATTTT
TRBJ2-1 | TRBV10-2 | many | TRBD2 | CASSAGGEQFF | TGCGCCAGCAGTGCGGGGGGTGAGCAGTTCTTC
TRBJ1-2 | TRBV6-7 | few | . | CASSYLSPLASNNYGYTF | TGTGCCAGCAGTTATTTGTCCCCCCTGGCCAGTAACAACTATGGCTACACCTTC
TRBJ1-3 | TRBV2 | . | TRBD1 | CASRATGFSDTIYF | TGTGCCAGCAGAGCGACAGGGTTTTCCGACACCATATATTTT
TRBJ2-6 | TRBV7-8 | many | TRBD1 | CASSLGLGTDYSYSGANVLTF | TGTGCCAGCAGCCTAGGTCTCGGGACAGATTATTCCTACTCTGGGGCCAACGTCCTGACTTTC
TRBJ2-1 | TRBV6-1 | . | TRBD2 | CASNRLAGGPSEQFF | TGTGCCAGCAACCGACTAGCGGGGGGGCCCAGTGAGCAGTTCTTC
TRBJ2-3 | TRBV20-1 | few | TRBD2 | CSARDGLLRGGPADTQYF | TGCAGTGCTAGAGATGGACTCTTGCGGGGGGGGCCTGCAGATACGCAGTATTTT
TRBJ2-3 | TRBV5-1 | few | . | CASSLTAGTSTDTQYF | TGCGCCAGCAGTCTAACCGCCGGGACTAGCACAGATACGCAGTATTTT
TRBJ2-4 | TRBV6-5 | . | . | CASSLGGGARGNIQYF | TGTGCCAGCAGCCTAGGGGGGGGCGCAAGGGGAAACATTCAGTACTTC
TRBJ1-1 | TRBV12-3/TRBV12-4 | few | TRBD1 | CASRPDRGPKAFF | TGTGCCAGCAGGCCTGACAGGGGGCCGAAAGCTTTCTTT
TRBJ1-2 | TRBV7-8 | few | . | CASSLQGSYGYTF | TGTGCCAGCAGCTTACAGGGGAGCTATGGCTACACCTTC
TRBJ1-1 | TRBV6-1 | many | . | CASRGRLANTEAFF | TGTGCCAGCAGAGGGAGGTTAGCGAACACTGAAGCTTTCTTT
TRBJ1-6 | TRBV6-5 | . | TRBD1 | CASSRQGNNSPLHF | TGTGCCAGCAGTCGACAGGGAAATAATTCACCCCTCCACTTT
TRBJ1-1 | TRBV6-1 | . | . | CASSEIGRPEAFF | TGTGCCAGCAGCGAAATTGGTCGCCCTGAAGCTTTCTTT
TRBJ2-1 | TRBV7-9 | few | . | CASSLARDNEQFF | TGTGCCAGCAGCTTAGCCCGGGACAATGAGCAGTTCTTC
TRBJ2-5 | TRBV10-3 | . | . | CAISVEETQYF | TGTGCCATCAGTGTAGAGGAGACCCAGTACTTC
TRBJ2-5 | TRBV24-1 | many | . | CATSETGTWHQETQYF | TGTGCCACCAGTGAGACCGGGACCTGGCACCAAGAGACCCAGTACTTC
TRBJ2-4 | TRBV2 | . | TRBD2 | CASSLGLANKNIQYF | TGTGCCAGCAGCCTGGGACTAGCAAACAAAAACATTCAGTACTTC
TRBJ1-1 | TRBV30 | . | . | CAWRVEGFEMNTEAFF | TGTGCCTGGAGGGTGGAGGGGTTTGAGATGAACACTGAAGCTTTCTTT
TRBJ1-2 | TRBV28 | many | . | CASSPGTFINYGYTF | TGTGCCAGCAGTCCCGGGACCTTCATAAACTATGGCTACACCTTC
TRBJ1-4 | TRBV5-1 | few | TRBD1 | CASSQTGTGDEKLFF | TGCGCCAGCAGCCAAACCGGGACAGGGGATGAAAAACTGTTTTTT
TRBJ2-1 | TRBV29-1 | few | . | CSVAASGLYNEQFF | TGCAGCGTTGCCGCTAGTGGGCTCTACAATGAGCAGTTCTTC
TRBJ2-5 | TRBV7-6 | many | TRBD2 | CASSLTTSGSQETQYF | TGTGCCAGCAGCTTAACTACTAGCGGGAGCCAAGAGACCCAGTACTTC
TRBJ1-2 | TRBV3-1 | few | TRBD1 | CASSSRQGGYGYTF | TGTGCCAGCAGCTCCAGACAGGGTGGCTATGGCTACACCTTC
TRBJ2-3 | TRBV19 | . | TRBD2 | CASSITSASDTQYF | TGTGCCAGTAGCATAACTAGCGCTTCAGATACGCAGTATTTT
TRBJ1-1 | TRBV12-3/TRBV12-4 | . | . | CASSHWTENTEAFF | TGTGCCAGCAGTCACTGGACGGAGAACACTGAAGCTTTCTTT
TRBJ1-4 | TRBV4-2 | many | . | CASSQDERTTGSEKLFF | TGTGCCAGCAGCCAAGATGAGAGGACCACAGGGAGTGAAAAACTGTTTTTT
TRBJ2-3 | TRBV5-1 | . | . | CASSLGTIRSTDTQYF | TGCGCCAGCAGCTTGGGGACTATTAGGAGCACAGATACGCAGTATTTT
TRBJ1-2 | TRBV12-3/TRBV12-4 | many | . | CASSSYTDAGYGYTF | TGTGCCAGCAGTTCCTACACCGACGCCGGATATGGCTACACCTTC
TRBJ1-1 | TRBV2 | many | . | CASRGGQMNTEAFF | TGTGCCAGCCGGGGAGGCCAGATGAACACTGAAGCTTTCTTT
TRBJ2-2 | TRBV20-1 | . | . | CSASILRGNTGELFF | TGCAGTGCTAGTATTTTGAGGGGGAACACCGGGGAGCTGTTTTTT
TRBJ1-2 | TRBV9 | few | . | CASSSRPDDGDTSGGYTF | TGTGCCAGCAGCTCCCGGCCGGACGACGGGGACACCTCCGGGGGCTACACCTTC
TRBJ1-1 | TRBV10-2 | . | . | CASSGLGGTEAFF | TGCGCCAGCAGTGGACTTGGCGGCACTGAAGCTTTCTTT
TRBJ1-5 | TRBV5-5 | many | . | CASSREGYSNQPQHF | TGTGCCAGCAGCCGCGAGGGTTATAGCAATCAGCCCCAGCATTTT
TRBJ1-2 | TRBV6-6 | few | . | CASSSATGSDGYTF | TGTGCCAGCAGTTCAGCGACGGGATCCGATGGCTACACCTTC
TRBJ2-2 | TRBV19 | few | TRBD1 | CASRQGAGTGELFF | TGTGCCAGTAGACAGGGGGCGGGCACCGGGGAGCTGTTTTTT
TRBJ1-2 | TRBV25-1 | . | . | CASSVKGPLDGYTF | TGTGCCAGCAGTGTAAAGGGCCCCCTGGATGGCTACACCTTC
TRBJ2-1 | TRBV24-1 | . | TRBD1 | CATTAGTGGIHNEQFF | TGTGCCACCACCGCAGGGACAGGGGGCATCCACAATGAGCAGTTCTTC
TRBJ1-1 | TRBV28 | few | . | CASSFGRGNTEAFF | TGTGCCAGCAGTTTCGGCAGAGGGAACACTGAAGCTTTCTTT
TRBJ1-1 | TRBV4-1 | many | . | CASSQDGARVNTEAFF | TGCGCCAGCAGCCAAGATGGGGCGCGGGTGAACACTGAAGCTTTCTTT
TRBJ2-3 | TRBV25-1 | . | . | CASSESGVTDTQYF | TGTGCCAGCAGTGAATCAGGGGTCACAGATACGCAGTATTTT
TRBJ1-6 | TRBV12-3/TRBV12-4 | many | . | CASSLFGGNSPLHF | TGTGCCAGCAGTTTGTTTGGGGGTAATTCACCCCTCCACTTT